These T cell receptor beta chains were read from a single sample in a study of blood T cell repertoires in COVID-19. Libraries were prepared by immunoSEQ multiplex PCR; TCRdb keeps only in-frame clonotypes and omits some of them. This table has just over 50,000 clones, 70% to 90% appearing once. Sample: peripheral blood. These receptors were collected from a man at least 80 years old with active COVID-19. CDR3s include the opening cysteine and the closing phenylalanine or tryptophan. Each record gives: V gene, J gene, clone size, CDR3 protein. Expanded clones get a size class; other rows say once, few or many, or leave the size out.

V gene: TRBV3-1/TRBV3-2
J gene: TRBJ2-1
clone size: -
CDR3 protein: CASSPSASGTYNEQFF

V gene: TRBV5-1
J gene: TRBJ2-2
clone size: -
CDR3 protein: CASSHGQVGELFF

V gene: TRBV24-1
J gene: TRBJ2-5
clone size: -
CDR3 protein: CATSRDYQETQYF

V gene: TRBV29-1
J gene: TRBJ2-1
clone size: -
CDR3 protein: CSVDGTANEQFF

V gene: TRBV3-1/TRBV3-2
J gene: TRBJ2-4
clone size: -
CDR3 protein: CASSQDNSLPNIQYF

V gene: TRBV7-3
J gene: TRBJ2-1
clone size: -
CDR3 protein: CASSPLEAPYNEQFF

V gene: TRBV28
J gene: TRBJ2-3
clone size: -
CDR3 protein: CASSLFPARGATDTQYF

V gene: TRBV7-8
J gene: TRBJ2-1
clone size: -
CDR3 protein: CASSLVMRVSYNEQFF

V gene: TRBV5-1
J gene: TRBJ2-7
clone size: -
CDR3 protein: CASSGAWTSGTYEQYF

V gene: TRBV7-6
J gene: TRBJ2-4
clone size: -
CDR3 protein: CASSLEGRLAGAKNIQYF

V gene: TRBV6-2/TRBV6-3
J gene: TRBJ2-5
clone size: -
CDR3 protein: CASSLGSYQETQYF

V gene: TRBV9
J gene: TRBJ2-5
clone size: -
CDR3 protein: CASSVGTSGKGETQYF

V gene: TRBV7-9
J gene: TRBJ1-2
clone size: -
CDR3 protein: CASSLQGGYGYTF

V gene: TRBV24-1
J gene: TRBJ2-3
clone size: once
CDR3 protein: CATSDPTGADTQYF

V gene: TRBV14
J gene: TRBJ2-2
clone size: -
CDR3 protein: CASSQEVQGSNTGELFF

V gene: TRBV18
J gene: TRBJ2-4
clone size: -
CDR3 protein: CASSPSLAGGLNIQYF

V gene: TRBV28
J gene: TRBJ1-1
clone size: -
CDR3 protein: CASSSRGSPSGTEAFF

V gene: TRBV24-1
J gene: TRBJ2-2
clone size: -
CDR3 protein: CATSPGAASGTGELFF

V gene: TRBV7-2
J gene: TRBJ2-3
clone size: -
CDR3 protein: CASSRPRLAESDTQYF

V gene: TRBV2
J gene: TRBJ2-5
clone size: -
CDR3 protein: CASRDRGQGGIETQYF

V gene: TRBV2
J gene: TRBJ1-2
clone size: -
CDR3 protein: CASSGGQGALARSF

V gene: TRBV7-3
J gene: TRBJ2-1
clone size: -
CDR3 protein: CASSSGPSSYNEQFF

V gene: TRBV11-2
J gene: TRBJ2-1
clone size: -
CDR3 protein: CASSLQRTSLQFF

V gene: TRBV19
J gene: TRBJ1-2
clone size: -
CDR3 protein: CASSFDRGISSYGYTF

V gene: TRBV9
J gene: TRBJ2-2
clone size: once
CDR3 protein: CASSVRQGGTGELFF

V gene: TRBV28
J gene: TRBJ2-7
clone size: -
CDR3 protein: CASSTRQYEQYF

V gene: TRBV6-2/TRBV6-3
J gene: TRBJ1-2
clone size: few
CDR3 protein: CASSYDRWLYPPYTF

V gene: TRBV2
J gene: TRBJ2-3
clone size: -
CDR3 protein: CARDGGNTDTQYF

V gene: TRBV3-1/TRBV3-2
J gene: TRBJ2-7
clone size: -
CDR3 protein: CASSPGRTGAPYEQYF

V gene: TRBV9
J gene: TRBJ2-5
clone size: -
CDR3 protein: CASSATNGDKETQYF

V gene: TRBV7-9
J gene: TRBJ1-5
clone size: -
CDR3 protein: CASSLGRSGQGSNQPQHF

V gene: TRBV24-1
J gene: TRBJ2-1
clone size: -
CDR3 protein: CATSDRTGSYEQFF

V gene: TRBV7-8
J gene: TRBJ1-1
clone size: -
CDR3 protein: CASTPVRNTEAFF

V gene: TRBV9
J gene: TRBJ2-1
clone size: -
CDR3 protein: CASSSGEGLHNVGSYNEQFF

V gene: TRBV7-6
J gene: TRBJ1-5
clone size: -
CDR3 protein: CASSSGVGGNQPQHF

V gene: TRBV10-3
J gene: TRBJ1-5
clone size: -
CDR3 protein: CAISENGAPTPQHF

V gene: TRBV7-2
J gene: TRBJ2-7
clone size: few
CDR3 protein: CASSSLDRVSSYEQYF

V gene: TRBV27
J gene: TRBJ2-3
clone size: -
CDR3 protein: CASSSGITDTQYF

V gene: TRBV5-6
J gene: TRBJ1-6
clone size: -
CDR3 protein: CASSSGRAGGYNSPLHF

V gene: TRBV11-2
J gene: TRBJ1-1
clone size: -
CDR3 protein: CASSLQGEIAFF

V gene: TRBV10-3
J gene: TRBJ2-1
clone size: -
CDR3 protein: CAISEKSGVYNEQFF

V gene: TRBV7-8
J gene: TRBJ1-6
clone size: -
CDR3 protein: CASSLGDRALHF

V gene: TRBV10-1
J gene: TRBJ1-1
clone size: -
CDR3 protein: CASSTGEDTEAFF

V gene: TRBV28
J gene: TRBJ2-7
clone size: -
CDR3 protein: CASSLPRLSGTSYEQYF

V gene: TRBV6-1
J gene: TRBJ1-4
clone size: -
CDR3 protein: CASSRGSNEKLFF

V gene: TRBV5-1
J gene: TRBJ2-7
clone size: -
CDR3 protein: CASSATSGTYEQYF

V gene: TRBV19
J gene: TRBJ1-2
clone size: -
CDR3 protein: CASSNAPTGNNYGYTF

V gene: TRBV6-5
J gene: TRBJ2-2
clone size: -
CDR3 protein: CASRNRDSSTGELFF

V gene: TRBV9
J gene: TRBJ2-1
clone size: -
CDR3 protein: CASSEGLAGGSEQFF

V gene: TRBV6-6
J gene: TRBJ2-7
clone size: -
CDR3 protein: CASSSGTGYYEQYF

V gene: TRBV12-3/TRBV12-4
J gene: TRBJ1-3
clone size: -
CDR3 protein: CASSSVGNTIYF

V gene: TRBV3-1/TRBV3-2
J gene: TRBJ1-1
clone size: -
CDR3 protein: CASSQREIAEAFF

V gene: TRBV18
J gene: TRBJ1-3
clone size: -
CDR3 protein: CASSPPGTGGTGNTIYF

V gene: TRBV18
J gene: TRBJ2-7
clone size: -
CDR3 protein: CASSPPSQGGYEQYF

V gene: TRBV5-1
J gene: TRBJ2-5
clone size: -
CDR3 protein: CASSWLAPGAQETQYF

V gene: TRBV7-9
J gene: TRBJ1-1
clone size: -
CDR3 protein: CASSLAWDRGIEHTEAFF

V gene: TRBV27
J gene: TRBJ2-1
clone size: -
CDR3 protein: CASCPSGRPNEQFF

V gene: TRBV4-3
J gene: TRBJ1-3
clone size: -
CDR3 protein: CASSQDWKGRTIYF

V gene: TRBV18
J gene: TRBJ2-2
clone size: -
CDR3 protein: CASSPGTGLNTGELFF